This T cell receptor (beta chain) was found in a study of blood T cell repertoires in COVID-19. Study-level information: Material from acute and convalescent COVID-19 was sourced from the United States, Italy and Spain. T cells, B-cell-depleted T cells, or PBMCs provided the cDNA or gDNA that served as material.

The CDR3 spans 13 residues. Germline V gene data show CDR1 as SQVTM and CDR2 as ANQGSEA. J lost 0 bases, V lost 6 bases, and 5 bases had no gene match. The authors' processing: Using reference gene primer amplification, nucleated cell counts were estimated. Method: immunoSEQ multiplex PCR; TCRdb's copy keeps in-frame clones and lacks some. That table supplies the V and J calls and clone size; D and trimming were determined from the DNA. The sample holds just over 150,000 clones, 85% to 90% seen once. The TCR originated in a woman aged 40-49 years with acute or convalescent COVID-19. The sample was peripheral blood. The chain couples TRBV29-1 to TRBJ2-7; 7 bases are shared with TRBD1. DNA for the CDR3: TGCAGCGTCCTGGACAGGCACTCCTACGAGCAGTACTTC. Its protein is CSVLDRHSYEQYF.